This T cell receptor (beta chain) was captured by sequencing in a study of blood T cell repertoires in COVID-19. The overall study: The United States, Italy and Spain supplied acute and convalescent COVID-19 samples. The cDNA or gDNA used as material had been derived from T cells, B-cell-depleted T cells, or PBMCs.

CDR3 length: 15 residues. V shed 8 bases and J shed 0 bases, with 11 bases lying between them. Germline-derived CDR1 and CDR2 are LNHNV and YYDKDF (reference sequence). How the authors handled the data: Reference gene primers were amplified, and this amplification served to estimate nucleated cell counts. Generated by immunoSEQ multiplex PCR, the TCRdb table keeps only in-frame clones and is missing some. V and J calls and clone size follow that table, whereas D and trimming were derived from the DNA. This table holds 200,000 to 250,000 clones, less than 85% found once. This clone was seen just once. The chain combines TRBV15 with TRBJ2-6; maybe TRBD2 (5 bases). The source is a woman of 80 years or more with acute or convalescent COVID-19. Sequencing was carried out using peripheral blood. The CDR3 region is CATSRGFSGANVLTF. The CDR3 nucleotides read TGTGCCACCTCCCGAGGGTTCTCTGGGGCCAACGTCCTGACTTTC.